This T cell receptor beta chain comes out of a study of blood T cell repertoires in COVID-19 (dated by TCRdb to 2018 to 2020). About the investigation overall: Collaborator samples came from the United States, Italy and Spain and covered acute and convalescent phases of COVID-19. The samples were drawn from the first 160 participants of the ongoing ImmuneRACE study and from over 950 subjects provided by 6 global collaborators. The material from the prospective study consisted of cDNA or gDNA derived from T cells, B-cell-depleted T cells, or PBMCs. Subjects who had been exposed to COVID-19, were actively infected with it, or had recovered from it provided the deeply sampled blood TCRbeta repertoires that made up the dataset. A de-identified subject ID, COVID-19 status, age in years and sex were almost always included in the sample metadata. The repertoires were made available in a free public database intended to serve as a resource for research on the immune response to SARS-CoV-2. HLA class I and class II types, where available, came from metadata supplied by the sample provider rather than from assay-based typing.

TCRbeta CDR3 regions were amplified from genomic DNA using the immunoSEQ Assay, a bias-controlled multiplex PCR. The study's own analysis went as follows. Within the assay, amplification of reference gene primers was used to estimate how many nucleated cells each sample contained. Sequence reads were collapsed and filtered to measure the absolute abundance of every unique TCRbeta CDR3 rearrangement. For each sample, productive Simpson clonality was calculated as the square root of Simpson's diversity index across productive rearrangements. TCRdb re-hosts the immuneACCESS table, in-frame sequences only. Its copies lack some clones; in the studies checked, an unresolved V gene accounts for under half of them, and the cause for the rest is not known. That table furnishes V, J and clone size, whereas the DNA furnished D and trimming. The sample includes roughly 97,000 clones, with about 91% observed a single time. The top ten hold 6% of the sample.

V is reduced by 5 bases and J by 5 bases, leaving a spacing of 12 bases between them. From its cysteine to its phenylalanine, the CDR3 spans 14 amino acids. Only the CDR3 DNA stays, 42 bases, in frame from base 1. In the germline V gene, CDR1 corresponds to SGHAT and CDR2 to FQNNGV. General study outcomes and caveats: The amount of clinical and demographic metadata varied by source and participant and was provided uncurated.

As concerns this clone: Its recognized antigen is unknown. No quality values exist for individual bases; no much larger clone is one base distant.

Collaborating institutions collected whole blood in K2EDTA tubes following their own protocols. For TCRbeta analysis, collaborators shipped samples as frozen whole blood, isolated PBMCs, or DNA extracted from either of those sample types. The source material was peripheral blood. The TCR originated in a human donor in a cohort sampled during active COVID-19. The chain links TRBV11-2 with TRBJ2-2; a tentative D call is TRBD2 (6 bases match). The DNA sequence is TGTGCCAGCAGCCCCACGGCGGGGACCGGGGAGCTGTTTTTT. Its protein product is CASSPTAGTGELFF.